This TCR beta chain was found in a study of blood T cell repertoires in COVID-19. About the study: From T cells, B-cell-depleted T cells, or PBMCs came the material, which was cDNA or gDNA.

Grouping used clinical history reported by participants in a survey and questionnaire. For recovered donors of Cohort 3, there were two negative PCRs, clearance, or symptom resolution. TCRdb's copy holds only in-frame clones and misses some; the assay was immunoSEQ multiplex PCR. The table has roughly 250,000 clones, approximately 90% seen once. The clonotype was recovered from a woman younger than 30 who had recovered from COVID-19. The sequenced material came from PBMCs or T cells enriched from blood (not recorded which).

This chain's CDR3 is CASSLGLAGAGSYNEQFF. The CDR3, as DNA: TGCGCCAGCAGCTTGGGTCTAGCGGGGGCCGGCTCCTACAATGAGCAGTTCTTC. The gene calls are TRBV5-1 and TRBJ2-1; TRBD2 aligns across 10 bases. V lost 0 bases to trimming and J lost 0 bases; unmatched junction nucleotides: 6. CDR3 length: 18 residues. Per germline, CDR1 SGHRS and CDR2 YFSETQ. Variable domain in full (rest from reference TRBV5-1 and TRBJ2-1): KAGVTQTPRYLIKTRGQQVTLSCSPISGHRSVSWYQQTPGQGLQFLFEYFSETQRNKGNFPGRFSGRQFSNSRSEMNVSTLELGDSALYLCASSLGLAGAGSYNEQFFGPGTRLTVL.